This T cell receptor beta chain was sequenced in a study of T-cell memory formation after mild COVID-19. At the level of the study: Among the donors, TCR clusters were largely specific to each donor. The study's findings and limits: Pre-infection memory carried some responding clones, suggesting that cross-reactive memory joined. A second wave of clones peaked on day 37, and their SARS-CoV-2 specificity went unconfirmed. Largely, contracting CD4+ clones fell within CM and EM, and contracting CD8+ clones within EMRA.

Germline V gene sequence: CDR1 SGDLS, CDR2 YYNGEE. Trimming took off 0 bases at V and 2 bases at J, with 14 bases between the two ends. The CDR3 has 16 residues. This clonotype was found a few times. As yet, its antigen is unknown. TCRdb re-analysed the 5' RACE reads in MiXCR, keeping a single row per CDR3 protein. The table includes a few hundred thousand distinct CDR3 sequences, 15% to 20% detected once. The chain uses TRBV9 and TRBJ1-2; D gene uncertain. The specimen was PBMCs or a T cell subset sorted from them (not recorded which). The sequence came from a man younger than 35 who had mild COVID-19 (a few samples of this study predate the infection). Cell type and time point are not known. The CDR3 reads CASSVGLGEWNYGYTF. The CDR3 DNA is TGTGCCAGCAGCGTAGGGCTTGGGGAGTGGAACTATGGCTACACCTTC.